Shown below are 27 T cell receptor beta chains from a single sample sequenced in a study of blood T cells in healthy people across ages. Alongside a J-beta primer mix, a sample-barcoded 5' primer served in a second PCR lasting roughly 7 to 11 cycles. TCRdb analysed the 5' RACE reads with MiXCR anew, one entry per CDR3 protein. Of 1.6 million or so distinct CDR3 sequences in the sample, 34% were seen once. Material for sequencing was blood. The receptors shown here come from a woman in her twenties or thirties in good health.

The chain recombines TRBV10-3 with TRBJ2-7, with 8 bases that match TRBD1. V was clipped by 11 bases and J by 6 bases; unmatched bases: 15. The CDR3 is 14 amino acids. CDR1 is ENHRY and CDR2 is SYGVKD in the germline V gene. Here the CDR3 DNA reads TGTGCCGTCAACCCGGGACAGGAGCTTGGCGAGCAGTACTTC. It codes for CAVNPGQELGEQYF.

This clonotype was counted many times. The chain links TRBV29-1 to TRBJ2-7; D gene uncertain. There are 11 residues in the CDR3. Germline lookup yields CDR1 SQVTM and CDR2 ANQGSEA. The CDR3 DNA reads TGCACAAAACAGAGGTGCTTAGAGCAGTACTTC. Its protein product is CTKQRCLEQYF.

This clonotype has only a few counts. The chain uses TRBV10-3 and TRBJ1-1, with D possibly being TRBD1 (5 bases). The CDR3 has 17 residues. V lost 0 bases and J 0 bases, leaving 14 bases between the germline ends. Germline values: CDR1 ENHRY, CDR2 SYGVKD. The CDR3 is CAISESRGSTVNTEAFF. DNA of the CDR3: TGTGCCATCAGTGAGTCGAGGGGCTCGACGGTGAACACTGAAGCTTTCTTT.

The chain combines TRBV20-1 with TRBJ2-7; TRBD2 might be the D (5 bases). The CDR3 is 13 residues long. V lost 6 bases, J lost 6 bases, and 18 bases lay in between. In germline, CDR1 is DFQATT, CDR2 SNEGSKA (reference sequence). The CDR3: CSARTGYAAEQYF. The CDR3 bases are TGCAGTGCCAGAACGGGGTACGCAGCCGAGCAGTACTTC.

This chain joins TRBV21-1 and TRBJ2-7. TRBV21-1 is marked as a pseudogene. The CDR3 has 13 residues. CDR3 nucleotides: TGTGCCAGCAGACTCTGGCCTTCCTACGAGCAGTACTTC. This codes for CASRLWPSYEQYF.

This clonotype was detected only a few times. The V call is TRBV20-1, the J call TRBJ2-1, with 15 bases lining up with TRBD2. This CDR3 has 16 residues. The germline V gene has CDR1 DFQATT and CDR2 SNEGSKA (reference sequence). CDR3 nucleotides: TGCAGCAGGAACTATAGACCCGGGACTAGCGGGAGGGAGCAGTTCTTC. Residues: CSRNYRPGTSGREQFF.

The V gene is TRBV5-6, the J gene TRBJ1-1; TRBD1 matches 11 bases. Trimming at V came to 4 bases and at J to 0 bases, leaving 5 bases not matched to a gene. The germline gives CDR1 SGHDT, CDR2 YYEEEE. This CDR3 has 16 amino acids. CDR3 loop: CASSGTGGGLNTEAFF. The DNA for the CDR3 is TGTGCCAGCAGCGGGACAGGGGGAGGATTGAACACTGAAGCTTTCTTT.

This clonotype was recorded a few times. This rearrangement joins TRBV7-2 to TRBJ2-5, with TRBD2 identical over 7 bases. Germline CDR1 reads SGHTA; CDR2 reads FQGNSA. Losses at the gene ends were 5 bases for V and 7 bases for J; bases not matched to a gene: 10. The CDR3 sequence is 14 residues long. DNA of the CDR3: TGTGCCAGCAGCCGAGGGACTACCCCGGGGACCCAGTACTTC. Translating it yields CASSRGTTPGTQYF.

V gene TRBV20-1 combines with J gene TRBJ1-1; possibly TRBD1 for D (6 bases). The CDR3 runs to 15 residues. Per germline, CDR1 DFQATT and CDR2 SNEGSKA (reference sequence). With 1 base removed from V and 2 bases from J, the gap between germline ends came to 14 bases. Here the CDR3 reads CSARGTDQRNTEAFF. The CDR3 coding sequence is TGCAGTGCTAGAGGGACAGATCAGAGAAACACTGAAGCTTTCTTT.

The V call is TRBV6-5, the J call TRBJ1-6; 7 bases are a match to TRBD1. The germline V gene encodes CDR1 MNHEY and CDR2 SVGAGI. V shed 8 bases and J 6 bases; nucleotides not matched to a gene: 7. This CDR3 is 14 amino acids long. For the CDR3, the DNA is TGTGCCAGCGGTAGGGGGCAGGGTAATTCACCCCTCCACTTT. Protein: CASGRGQGNSPLHF.

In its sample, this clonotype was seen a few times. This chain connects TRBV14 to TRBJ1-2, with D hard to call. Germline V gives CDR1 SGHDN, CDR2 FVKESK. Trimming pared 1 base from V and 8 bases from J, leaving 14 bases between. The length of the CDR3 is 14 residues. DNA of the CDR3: TGTGCCAGCAGCCAAGGGCAGGCAGCGCGAGGCTACACCTTC. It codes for CASSQGQAARGYTF. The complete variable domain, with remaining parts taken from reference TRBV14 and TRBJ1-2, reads EAGVTQFPSHSVIEKGQTVTLRCDPISGHDNLYWYRRVMGKEIKFLLHFVKESKQDESGMPNNRFLAERTGGTYSTLKVQPAELEDSGVYFCASSQGQAARGYTFGSGTRLTVV.

The CDR3 region has the DNA TGTGCCAGCAGCGTAGAGGTCACTACCGGGGAGCTGTTTTTT. Its translation is CASSVEVTTGELFF. The rearrangement uses TRBV9 and TRBJ2-2; D gene ambiguous. The germline gives CDR1 SGDLS, CDR2 YYNGEE. This CDR3 region has 14 residues. Between the trimmed V and J ends, which lost 0 bases and 5 bases, there was a span of 8 bases.

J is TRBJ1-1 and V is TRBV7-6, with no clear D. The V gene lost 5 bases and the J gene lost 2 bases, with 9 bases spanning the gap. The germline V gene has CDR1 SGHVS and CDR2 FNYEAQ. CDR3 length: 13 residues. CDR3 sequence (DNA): TGTGCCAGCAGCCGGAGGGCAAACACTGAAGCTTTCTTT. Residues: CASSRRANTEAFF.

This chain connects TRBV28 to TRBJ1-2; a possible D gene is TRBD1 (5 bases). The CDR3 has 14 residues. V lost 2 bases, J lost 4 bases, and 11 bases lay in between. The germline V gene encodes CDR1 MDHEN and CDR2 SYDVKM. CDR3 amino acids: CASSLTQGIYGYTF. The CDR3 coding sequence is TGTGCCAGCAGTTTAACCCAGGGTATCTATGGCTACACCTTC.

The CDR3 reads CASSQDWGGEETQYF. In DNA, the CDR3 is TGCGCCAGCAGCCAAGACTGGGGGGGCGAAGAGACCCAGTACTTC. The chain has TRBV4-1 and TRBJ2-5, with a possible D match to TRBD2 (7 bases). V was pared by 0 bases and J by 3 bases, with 11 bases between. In germline, CDR1 is MGHRA, CDR2 YSYEKL. This CDR3 region has 15 residues.

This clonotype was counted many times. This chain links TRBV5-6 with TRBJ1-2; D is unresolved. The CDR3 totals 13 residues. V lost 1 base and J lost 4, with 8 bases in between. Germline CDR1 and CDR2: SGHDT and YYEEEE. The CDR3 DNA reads TGTGCCAGCAGCTTGTCAGGACTCTATGGCTACACCTTC. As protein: CASSLSGLYGYTF. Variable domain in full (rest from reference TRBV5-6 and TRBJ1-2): DAGVTQSPTHLIKTRGQQVTLRCSPKSGHDTVSWYQQALGQGPQFIFQYYEEEERQRGNFPDRFSGHQFPNYSSELNVNALLLGDSALYLCASSLSGLYGYTFGSGTRLTVV.

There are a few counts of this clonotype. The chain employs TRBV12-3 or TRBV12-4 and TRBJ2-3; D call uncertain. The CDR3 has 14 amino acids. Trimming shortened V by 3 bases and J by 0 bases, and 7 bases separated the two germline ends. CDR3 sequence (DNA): TGTGCCAGCAGTTTCTTCGGGAGCACAGATACGCAGTATTTT. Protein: CASSFFGSTDTQYF.

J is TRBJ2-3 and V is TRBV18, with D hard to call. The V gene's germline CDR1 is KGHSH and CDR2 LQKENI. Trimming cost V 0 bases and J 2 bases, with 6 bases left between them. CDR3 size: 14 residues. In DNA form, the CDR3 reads TGTGCCAGCTCACCACCGGTTACCACAGATACGCAGTATTTT. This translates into CASSPPVTTDTQYF.

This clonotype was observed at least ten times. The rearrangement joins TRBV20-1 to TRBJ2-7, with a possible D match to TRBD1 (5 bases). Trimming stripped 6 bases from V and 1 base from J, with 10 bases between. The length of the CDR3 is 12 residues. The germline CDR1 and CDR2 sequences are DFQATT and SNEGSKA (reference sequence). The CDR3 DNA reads TGCAGTGCCCAGGGCAATTCCTACGAGCAGTACTTC. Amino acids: CSAQGNSYEQYF.

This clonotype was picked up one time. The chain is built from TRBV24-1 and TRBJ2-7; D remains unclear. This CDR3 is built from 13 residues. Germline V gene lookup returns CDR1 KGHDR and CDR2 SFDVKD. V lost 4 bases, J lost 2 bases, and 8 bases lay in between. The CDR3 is CATSERTTYEQYF. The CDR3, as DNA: TGTGCCACCAGTGAAAGGACGACCTACGAGCAGTACTTC.

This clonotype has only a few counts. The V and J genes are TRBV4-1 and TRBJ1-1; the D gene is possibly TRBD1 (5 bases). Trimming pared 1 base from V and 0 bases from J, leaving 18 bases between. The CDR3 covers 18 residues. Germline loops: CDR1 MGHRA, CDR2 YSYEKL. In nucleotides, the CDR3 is TGCGCCAGCAGCCAAGCGTTTCAGGGTCAGATTTTGAACACTGAAGCTTTCTTT. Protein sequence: CASSQAFQGQILNTEAFF.

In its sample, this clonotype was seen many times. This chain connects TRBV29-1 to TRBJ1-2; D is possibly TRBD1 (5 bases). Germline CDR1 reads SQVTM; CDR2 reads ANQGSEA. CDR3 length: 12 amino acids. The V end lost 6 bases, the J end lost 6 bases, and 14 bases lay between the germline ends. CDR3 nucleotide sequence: TGCAGCGTGTTAAGACAGAACGATGGCTACACCTTC. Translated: CSVLRQNDGYTF.

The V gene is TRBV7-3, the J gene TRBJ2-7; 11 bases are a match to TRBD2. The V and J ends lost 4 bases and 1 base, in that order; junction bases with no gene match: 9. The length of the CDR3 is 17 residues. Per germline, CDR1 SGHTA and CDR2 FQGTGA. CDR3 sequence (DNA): TGTGCCAGCAGCTCCCTACCGACTAGCGGGGATTCCTACGAGCAGTACTTC. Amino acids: CASSSLPTSGDSYEQYF.

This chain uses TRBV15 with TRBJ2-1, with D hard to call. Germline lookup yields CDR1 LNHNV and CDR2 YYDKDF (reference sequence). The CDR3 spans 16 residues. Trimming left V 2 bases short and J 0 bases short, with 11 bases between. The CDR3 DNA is TGTGCCACCAGCAGATCCCGCGGAAGCTCCTACAATGAGCAGTTCTTC. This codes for CATSRSRGSSYNEQFF.

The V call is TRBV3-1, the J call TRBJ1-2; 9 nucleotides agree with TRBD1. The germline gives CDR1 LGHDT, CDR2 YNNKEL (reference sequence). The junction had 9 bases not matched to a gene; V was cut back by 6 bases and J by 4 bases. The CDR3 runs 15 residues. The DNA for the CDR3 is TGTGCCAGCAGTCGCTTCGGGACAGGGACCTATGGCTACACCTTC. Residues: CASSRFGTGTYGYTF. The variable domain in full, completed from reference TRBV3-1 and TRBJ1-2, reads DTAVSQTPKYLVTQMGNDKSIKCEQNLGHDTMYWYKQDSKKFLKIMFSYNNKELIINETVPNRFSPKSPDKAHLNLHINSLELGDSAVYFCASSRFGTGTYGYTFGSGTRLTVV.

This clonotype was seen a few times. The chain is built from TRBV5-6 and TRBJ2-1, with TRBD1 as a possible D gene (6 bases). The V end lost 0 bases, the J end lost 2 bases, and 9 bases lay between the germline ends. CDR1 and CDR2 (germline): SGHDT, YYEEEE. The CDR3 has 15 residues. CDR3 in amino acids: CASSLGQVAYNEQFF. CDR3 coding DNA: TGTGCCAGCAGCTTGGGACAGGTCGCCTACAATGAGCAGTTCTTC.

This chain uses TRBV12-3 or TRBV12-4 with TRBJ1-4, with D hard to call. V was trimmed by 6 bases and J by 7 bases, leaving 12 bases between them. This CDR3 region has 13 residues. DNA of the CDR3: TGTGCCAGCAGGACCGGACGGATTGAAAAACTGTTTTTT. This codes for CASRTGRIEKLFF.